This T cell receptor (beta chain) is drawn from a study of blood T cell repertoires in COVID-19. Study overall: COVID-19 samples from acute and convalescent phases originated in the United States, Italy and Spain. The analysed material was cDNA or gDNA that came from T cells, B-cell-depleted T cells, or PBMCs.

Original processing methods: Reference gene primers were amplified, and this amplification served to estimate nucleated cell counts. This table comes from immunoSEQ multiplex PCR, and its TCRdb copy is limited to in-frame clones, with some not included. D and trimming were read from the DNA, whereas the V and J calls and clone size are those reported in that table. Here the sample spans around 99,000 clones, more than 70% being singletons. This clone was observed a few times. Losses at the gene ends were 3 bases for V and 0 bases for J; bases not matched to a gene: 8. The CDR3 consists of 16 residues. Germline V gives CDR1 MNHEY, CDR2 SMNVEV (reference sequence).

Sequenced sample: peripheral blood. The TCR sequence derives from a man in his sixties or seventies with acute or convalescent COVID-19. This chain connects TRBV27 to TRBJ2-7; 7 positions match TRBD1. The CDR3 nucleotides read TGTGCCAGCAGTTTTAGGGCCACAGGGGTCTCCTACGAGCAGTACTTC. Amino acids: CASSFRATGVSYEQYF.